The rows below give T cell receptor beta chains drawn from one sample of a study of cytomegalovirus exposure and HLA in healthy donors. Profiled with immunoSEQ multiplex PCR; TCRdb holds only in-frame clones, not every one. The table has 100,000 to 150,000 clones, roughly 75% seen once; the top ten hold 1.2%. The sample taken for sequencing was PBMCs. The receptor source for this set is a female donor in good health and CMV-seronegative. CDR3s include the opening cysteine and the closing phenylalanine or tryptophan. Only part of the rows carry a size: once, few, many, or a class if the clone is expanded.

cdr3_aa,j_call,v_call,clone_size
CAISESEGRSEAFF,TRBJ1-1,TRBV10-3,once
CASSRDTGGAGQPQHF,TRBJ1-5,TRBV19,NA
CASSYGGGTEAFF,TRBJ1-1,TRBV6-5,NA
CASSQGAGEGYEQYF,TRBJ2-7,TRBV4-2,few
CASSPGAGGQINEKLFF,TRBJ1-4,TRBV18,NA
CASSPGGLRTNTEAFF,TRBJ1-1,TRBV9,NA
CASSLRTGELFF,TRBJ2-2,TRBV18,NA
CASSETSGLLHEQYF,TRBJ2-7,TRBV11-2,NA
CATSRGRDRTYGYTF,TRBJ1-2,TRBV15,NA
CASRFLASGTYEQYF,TRBJ2-7,TRBV7-6,NA
CASSQMGQGAGYGYTF,TRBJ1-2,TRBV4-2,NA
CASSARSHGVVSYGYTF,TRBJ1-2,TRBV9,NA
CASSFSGGGETQYF,TRBJ2-5,TRBV7-7,NA
CASSIVGQGNTEAFF,TRBJ1-1,TRBV19,NA
CASSLPGSGTDTQYF,TRBJ2-3,TRBV5-1,NA
CASSLAVARGNTIYF,TRBJ1-3,TRBV7-9,few
CASSPDPPGPSGANVLTF,TRBJ2-6,TRBV11-1,NA
CASRHGGAVGGELFF,TRBJ2-2,TRBV28,NA
CASNLLAGGLNEQFF,TRBJ2-1,TRBV28,few
CASSHPSEDTQYF,TRBJ2-3,TRBV28,NA
CASSPPSKREGPQHF,TRBJ1-5,TRBV18,few
CASTRQGTGEQFF,TRBJ2-1,TRBV6-1,NA
CASSRAMMEYF,TRBJ2-7,TRBV6-5,NA
CAGRDRGKNTEAFF,TRBJ1-1,TRBV30,NA
CASSLPRLADYNEQFF,TRBJ2-1,TRBV5-4,NA
CASRAQGAGVFEQYF,TRBJ2-7,TRBV19,NA
CASNPASRLNTEAFF,TRBJ1-1,TRBV19,NA
CASPGGNTDTQYF,TRBJ2-3,TRBV18,NA
CASSQGLAGADEQYF,TRBJ2-7,TRBV5-4,NA
CSVLPVRGQRGPFF,TRBJ2-1,TRBV29-1,few
CASSPTQGLSWNTEAFF,TRBJ1-1,TRBV7-9,NA
CASSRGTPGSGSDTEAFF,TRBJ1-1,TRBV18,NA
CASSIWTAGEAFF,TRBJ1-1,TRBV7-2,NA
CAWSPTRPHYEQYF,TRBJ2-7,TRBV30,few
CASSPQQNRAQPQHF,TRBJ1-5,TRBV6-1,NA
CASSQDRLRGYYGYTF,TRBJ1-2,TRBV14,NA
CASRGYRGRGYGYTF,TRBJ1-2,TRBV6-1,few
CASSLGEQETQYF,TRBJ2-5,TRBV11-2,NA
CATDDRVGGNSPLHF,TRBJ1-6,TRBV6-1,NA
CASSRRSGWGGRPPEQFF,TRBJ2-1,TRBV4-2,NA
CAISEEGIRGRNQPQHF,TRBJ1-5,TRBV10-3,NA
CAWSIAGLGNEQFF,TRBJ2-1,TRBV30,NA